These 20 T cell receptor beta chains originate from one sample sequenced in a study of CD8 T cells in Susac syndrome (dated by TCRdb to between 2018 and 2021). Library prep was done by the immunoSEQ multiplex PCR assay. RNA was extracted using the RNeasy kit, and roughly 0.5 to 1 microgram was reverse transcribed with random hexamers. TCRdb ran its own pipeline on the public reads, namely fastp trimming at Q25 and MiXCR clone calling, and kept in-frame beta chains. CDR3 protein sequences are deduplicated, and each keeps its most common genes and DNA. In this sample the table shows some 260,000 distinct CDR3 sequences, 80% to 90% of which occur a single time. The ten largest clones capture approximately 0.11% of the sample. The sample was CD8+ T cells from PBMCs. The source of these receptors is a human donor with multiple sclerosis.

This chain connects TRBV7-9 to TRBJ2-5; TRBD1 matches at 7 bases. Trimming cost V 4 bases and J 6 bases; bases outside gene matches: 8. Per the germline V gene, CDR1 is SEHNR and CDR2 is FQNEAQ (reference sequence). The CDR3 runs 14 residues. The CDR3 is CASSSGTERKTQYF. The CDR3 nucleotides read TGTGCCAGCAGCTCCGGGACAGAGAGGAAGACCCAGTACTTC. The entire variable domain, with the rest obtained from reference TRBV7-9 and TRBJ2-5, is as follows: DTGVSQNPRHKITKRGQNVTFRCDPISEHNRLYWYRQTLGQGPEFLTYFQNEAQLEKSRLLSDRFSAERPKGSFSTLEIQRTEQGDSAMYLCASSSGTERKTQYFGPGTRLLVL.

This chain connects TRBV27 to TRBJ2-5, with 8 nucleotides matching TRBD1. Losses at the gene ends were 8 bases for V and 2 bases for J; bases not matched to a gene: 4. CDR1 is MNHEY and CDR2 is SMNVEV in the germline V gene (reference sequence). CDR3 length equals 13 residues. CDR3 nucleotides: TGTGCCAGCCGGACAGGGTCTCAAGAGACCCAGTACTTC. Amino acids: CASRTGSQETQYF.

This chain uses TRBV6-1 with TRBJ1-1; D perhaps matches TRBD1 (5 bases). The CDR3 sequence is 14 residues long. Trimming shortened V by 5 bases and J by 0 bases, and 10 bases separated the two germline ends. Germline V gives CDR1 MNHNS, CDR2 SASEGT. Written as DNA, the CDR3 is TGTGCCAGCAGTTTACCAGGGTTGAACACTGAAGCTTTCTTT. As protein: CASSLPGLNTEAFF.

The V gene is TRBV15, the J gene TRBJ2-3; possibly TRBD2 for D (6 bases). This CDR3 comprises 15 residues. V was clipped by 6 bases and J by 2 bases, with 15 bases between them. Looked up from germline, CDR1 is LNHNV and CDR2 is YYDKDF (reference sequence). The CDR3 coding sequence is TGTGCCACCAGTATACTGCGGGACCTCACAGATACGCAGTATTTT. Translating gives CATSILRDLTDTQYF.

CDR3 sequence: CASSSNSISSYNEQFF. The CDR3 DNA reads TGCGCCAGCAGCTCCAACTCCATTAGCTCCTACAATGAGCAGTTCTTC. The chain carries TRBV5-1 and TRBJ2-1; D call uncertain. Trimming left V 3 bases short and J 0 bases short, with 13 bases between. The CDR3 is 16 amino acids. Germline loops: CDR1 SGHRS, CDR2 YFSETQ.

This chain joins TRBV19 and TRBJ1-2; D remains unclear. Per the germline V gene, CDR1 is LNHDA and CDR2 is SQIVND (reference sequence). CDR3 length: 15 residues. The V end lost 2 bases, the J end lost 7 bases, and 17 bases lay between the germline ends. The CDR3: CASSILGWAESGYTF. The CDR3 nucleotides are TGTGCCAGTAGTATACTAGGGTGGGCGGAATCTGGCTACACCTTC.

The CDR3: CASSPGQGPNEQFF. The CDR3 region has the DNA TGTGCCAGTAGCCCGGGACAGGGGCCTAATGAGCAGTTCTTC. The rearrangement links TRBV19 to TRBJ2-1; TRBD1 aligns across 10 bases. Germline V lookup: CDR1 LNHDA, CDR2 SQIVND (reference sequence). V was clipped by 6 bases and J by 7 bases; unmatched bases: 6. The CDR3 is 14 residues long.

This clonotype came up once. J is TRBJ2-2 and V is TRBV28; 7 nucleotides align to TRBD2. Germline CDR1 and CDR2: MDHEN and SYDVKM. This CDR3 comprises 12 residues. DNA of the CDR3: TGTGACGGACTAGGTGACACCGGGGAGCTGTTTTTT. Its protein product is CDGLGDTGELFF.

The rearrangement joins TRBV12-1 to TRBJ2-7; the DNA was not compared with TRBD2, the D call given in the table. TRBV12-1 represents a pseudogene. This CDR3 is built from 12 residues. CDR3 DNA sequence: TGTGCCACACTAGCGGAGGAGTACGAGCAGTACTTC. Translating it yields CATLAEEYEQYF.

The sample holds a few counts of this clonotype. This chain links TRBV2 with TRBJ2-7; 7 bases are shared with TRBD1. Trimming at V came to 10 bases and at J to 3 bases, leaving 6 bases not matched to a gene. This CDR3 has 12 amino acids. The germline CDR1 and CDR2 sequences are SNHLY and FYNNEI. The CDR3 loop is CATHGTVYEQYF. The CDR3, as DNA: TGTGCCACCCACGGGACAGTCTACGAGCAGTACTTC. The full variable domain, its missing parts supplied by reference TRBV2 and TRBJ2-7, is EPEVTQTPSHQVTQMGQEVILRCVPISNHLYFYWYRQILGQKVEFLVSFYNNEISEKSEIFDDQFSVERPDGSNFTLKIRSTKLEDSAMYFCATHGTVYEQYFGPGTRLTVT.

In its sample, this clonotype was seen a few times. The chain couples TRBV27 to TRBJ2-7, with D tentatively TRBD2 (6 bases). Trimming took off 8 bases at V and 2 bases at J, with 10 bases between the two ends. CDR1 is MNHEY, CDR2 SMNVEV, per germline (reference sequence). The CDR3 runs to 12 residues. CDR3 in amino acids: CASRAGTYEQYF. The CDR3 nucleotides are TGTGCCAGCCGGGCGGGGACCTACGAGCAGTACTTC.

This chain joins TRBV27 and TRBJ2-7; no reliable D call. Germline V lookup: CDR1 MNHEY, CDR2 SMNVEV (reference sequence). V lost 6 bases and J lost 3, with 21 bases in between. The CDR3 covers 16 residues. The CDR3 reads CASSKMASQDFYEQYF. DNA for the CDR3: TGTGCCAGCAGCAAAATGGCGAGCCAAGACTTCTACGAGCAGTACTTC.

CDR3 DNA: TGTGCCAGCAGCTTGGGACGGACTAGTGGGTACGAGCAGTACTTC. It yields the protein CASSLGRTSGYEQYF. The chain links TRBV5-5 to TRBJ2-7; 7 bases map to TRBD2. Unmatched junction bases numbered 7, after V lost 0 bases and J lost 4 bases. The CDR3 runs to 15 residues. The germline V gene encodes CDR1 SGHKS and CDR2 YYEKEE (reference sequence).

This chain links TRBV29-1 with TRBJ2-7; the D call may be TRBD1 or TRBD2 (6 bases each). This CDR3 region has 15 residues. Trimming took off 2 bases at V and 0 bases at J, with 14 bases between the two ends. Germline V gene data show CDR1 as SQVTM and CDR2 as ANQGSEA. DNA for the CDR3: TGCAGCGTTGAATTTAGGGGGGATACCTCCTACGAGCAGTACTTC. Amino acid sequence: CSVEFRGDTSYEQYF.

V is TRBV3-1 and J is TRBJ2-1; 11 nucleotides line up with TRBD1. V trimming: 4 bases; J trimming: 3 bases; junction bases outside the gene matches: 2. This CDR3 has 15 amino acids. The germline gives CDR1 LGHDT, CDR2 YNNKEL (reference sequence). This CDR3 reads CASSPGQGVYNEQFF. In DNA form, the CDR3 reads TGTGCCAGCAGCCCGGGACAGGGGGTCTACAATGAGCAGTTCTTC.

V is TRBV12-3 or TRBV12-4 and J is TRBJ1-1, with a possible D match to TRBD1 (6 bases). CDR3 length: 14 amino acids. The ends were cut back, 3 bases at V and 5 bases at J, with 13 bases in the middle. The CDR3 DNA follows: TGTGCCAGCAGTTTTCGAGGGGGGGGGACTGAAGCTTTCTTT. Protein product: CASSFRGGGTEAFF.

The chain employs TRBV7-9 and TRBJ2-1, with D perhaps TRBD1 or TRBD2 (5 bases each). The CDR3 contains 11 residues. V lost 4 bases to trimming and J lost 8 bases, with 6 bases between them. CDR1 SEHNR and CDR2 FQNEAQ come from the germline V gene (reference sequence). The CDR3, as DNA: TGTGCCAGCAGCTGGGACGATGAGCAGTTCTTC. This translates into CASSWDDEQFF. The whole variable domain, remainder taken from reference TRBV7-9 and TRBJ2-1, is DTGVSQNPRHKITKRGQNVTFRCDPISEHNRLYWYRQTLGQGPEFLTYFQNEAQLEKSRLLSDRFSAERPKGSFSTLEIQRTEQGDSAMYLCASSWDDEQFFGPGTRLTVL.

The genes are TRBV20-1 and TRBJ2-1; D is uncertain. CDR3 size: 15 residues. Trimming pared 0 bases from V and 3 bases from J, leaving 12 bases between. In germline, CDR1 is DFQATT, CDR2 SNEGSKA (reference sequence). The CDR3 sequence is CSAREKAFIYNEQFF. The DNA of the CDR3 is TGCAGTGCTAGAGAGAAGGCGTTCATCTACAATGAGCAGTTCTTC.

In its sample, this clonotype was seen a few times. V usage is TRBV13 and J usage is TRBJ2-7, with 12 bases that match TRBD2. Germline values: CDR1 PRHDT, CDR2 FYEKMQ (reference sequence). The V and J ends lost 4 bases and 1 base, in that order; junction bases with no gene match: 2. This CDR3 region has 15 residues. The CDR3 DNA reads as TGTGCCAGCAGCTGGCTAGCGGGAGGGTCCTACGAGCAGTACTTC. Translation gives CASSWLAGGSYEQYF.

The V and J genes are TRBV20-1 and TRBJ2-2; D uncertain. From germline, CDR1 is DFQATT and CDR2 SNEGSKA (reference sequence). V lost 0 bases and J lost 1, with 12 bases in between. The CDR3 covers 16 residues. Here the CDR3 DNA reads TGCAGTGCTAGAGATCAATTTGGGGTGAACACCGGGGAGCTGTTTTTT. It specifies CSARDQFGVNTGELFF.